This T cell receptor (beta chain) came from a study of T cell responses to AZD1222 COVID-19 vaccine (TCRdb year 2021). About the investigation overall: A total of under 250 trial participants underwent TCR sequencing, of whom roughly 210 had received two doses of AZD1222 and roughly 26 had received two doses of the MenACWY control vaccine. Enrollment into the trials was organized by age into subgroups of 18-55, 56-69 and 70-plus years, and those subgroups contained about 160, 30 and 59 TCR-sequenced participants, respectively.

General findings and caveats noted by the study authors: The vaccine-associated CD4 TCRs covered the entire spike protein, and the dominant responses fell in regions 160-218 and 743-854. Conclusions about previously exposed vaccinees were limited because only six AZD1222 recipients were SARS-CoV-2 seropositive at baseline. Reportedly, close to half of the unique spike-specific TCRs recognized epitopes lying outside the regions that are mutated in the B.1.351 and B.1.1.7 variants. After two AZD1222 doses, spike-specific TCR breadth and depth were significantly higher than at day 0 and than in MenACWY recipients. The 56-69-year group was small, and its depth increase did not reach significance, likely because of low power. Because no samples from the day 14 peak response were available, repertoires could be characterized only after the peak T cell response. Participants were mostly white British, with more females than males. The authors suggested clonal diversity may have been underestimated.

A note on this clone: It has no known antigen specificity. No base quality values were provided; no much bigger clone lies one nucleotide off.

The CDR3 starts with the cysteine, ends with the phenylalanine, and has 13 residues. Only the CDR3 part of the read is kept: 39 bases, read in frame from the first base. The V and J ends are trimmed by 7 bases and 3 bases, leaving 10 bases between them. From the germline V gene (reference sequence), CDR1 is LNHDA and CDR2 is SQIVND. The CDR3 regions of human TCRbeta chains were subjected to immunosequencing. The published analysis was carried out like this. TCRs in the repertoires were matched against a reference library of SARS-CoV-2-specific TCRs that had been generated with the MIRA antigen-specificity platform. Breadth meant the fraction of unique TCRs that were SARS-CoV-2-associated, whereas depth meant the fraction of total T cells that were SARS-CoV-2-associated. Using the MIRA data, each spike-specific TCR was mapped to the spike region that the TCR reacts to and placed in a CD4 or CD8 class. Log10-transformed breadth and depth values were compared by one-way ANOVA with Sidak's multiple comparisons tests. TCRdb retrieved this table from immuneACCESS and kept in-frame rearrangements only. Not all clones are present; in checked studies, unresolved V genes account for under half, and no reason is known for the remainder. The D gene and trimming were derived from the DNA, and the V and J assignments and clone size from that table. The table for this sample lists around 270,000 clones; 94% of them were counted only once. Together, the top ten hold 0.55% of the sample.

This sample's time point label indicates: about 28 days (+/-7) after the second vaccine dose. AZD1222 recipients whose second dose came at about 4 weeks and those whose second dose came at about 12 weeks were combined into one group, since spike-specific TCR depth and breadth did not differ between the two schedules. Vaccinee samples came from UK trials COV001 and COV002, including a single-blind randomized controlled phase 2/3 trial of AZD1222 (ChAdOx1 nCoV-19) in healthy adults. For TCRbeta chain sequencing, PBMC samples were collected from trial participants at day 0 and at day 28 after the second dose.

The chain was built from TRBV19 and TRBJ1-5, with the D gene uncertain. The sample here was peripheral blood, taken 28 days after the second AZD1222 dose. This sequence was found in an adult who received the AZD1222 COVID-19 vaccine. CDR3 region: CASNKSPNQPQHF. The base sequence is TGTGCCAGTAACAAATCCCCCAATCAGCCCCAGCATTTT.